Presented here are 20 T cell receptor beta chains from one specimen sequenced in a study of blood T cell repertoires in COVID-19. Only in-frame clones appear in the TCRdb table, and some are missing; sequencing was by immunoSEQ multiplex PCR. The sample lists around 94,000 clones; about 90% were seen once. Source material: peripheral blood. These receptor sequences come from a man aged 18-30 years with acute or convalescent COVID-19.

The chain carries TRBV6-5 and TRBJ1-4; TRBD1 matches at 10 bases. There are 15 residues in the CDR3. V shed 2 bases, J shed 8 bases, and the junction held 5 bases outside the gene matches. Germline assignment: CDR1 MNHEY and CDR2 SVGAGI. CDR3: CASSYPDRGPEKLFF. The CDR3 DNA sequence: TGTGCCAGCAGTTACCCTGACAGGGGGCCCGAAAAACTGTTTTTT.

The chain is built from TRBV11-2 and TRBJ2-1; 8 bases are a match to TRBD1. Trimming at V came to 1 base and at J to 5 bases, leaving 7 bases not matched to a gene. Germline CDR1 and CDR2: SGHAT and FQNNGV. The CDR3 runs to 16 residues. CDR3 amino acids: CASSLVRTGYDNEQFF. The CDR3 DNA reads TGTGCCAGCAGCTTAGTGAGGACAGGGTACGACAATGAGCAGTTCTTC.

V gene TRBV25-1 combines with J gene TRBJ2-3, with D perhaps matching TRBD2 (5 bases). Trimming cost V 3 bases and J 3 bases, with 7 bases left between them. In germline, CDR1 is MGHDK, CDR2 SYGVNS. The CDR3 spans 13 residues. For the CDR3, the DNA is TGTGCCAGCAGTGATGGCGGGACAGATACGCAGTATTTT. This gives the protein CASSDGGTDTQYF.

V and J are TRBV3-1 (or the pseudogene TRBV3-2) and TRBJ1-1, with 8 bases identical to TRBD1. Trimming at V came to 4 bases and at J to 5 bases, leaving 6 bases not matched to a gene. Germline V CDR1 and CDR2: LGHDT, YNNKEL (reference sequence). The CDR3 length is 14 residues. In DNA form, the CDR3 reads TGTGCCAGCAGCCTACCCGACAGGGGTACTGAAGCTTTCTTT. Translated, it gives CASSLPDRGTEAFF.

The chain joins TRBV28 to TRBJ2-3, with a tentative D call TRBD2 (5 bases). Germline V gene data show CDR1 as MDHEN and CDR2 as SYDVKM. The germline V and J ends were trimmed by 8 bases and 1 base, with 10 bases remaining between them. This CDR3 is 13 amino acids long. CDR3 sequence: CASLRDGTDTQYF. DNA of the CDR3: TGTGCCAGCTTACGGGATGGCACAGATACGCAGTATTTT.

The V gene is TRBV9, the J gene TRBJ2-4, with D perhaps TRBD1 (6 bases). The CDR3 extends over 15 amino acids. The ends were cut back, 0 bases at V and 6 bases at J, with 13 bases in the middle. Germline CDR1 is SGDLS and CDR2 is YYNGEE. The CDR3 nucleotides are TGTGCCAGCAGCGTAGACGGGACAATCGGAAACATTCAGTACTTC. Its protein is CASSVDGTIGNIQYF.

This clone has only one observation. The chain carries TRBV4-1 and TRBJ2-3; no clear D gene. CDR3 length equals 16 residues. Germline assignment: CDR1 MGHRA and CDR2 YSYEKL. V lost 3 bases to trimming and J lost 0 bases, with 13 bases between them. In DNA, the CDR3 is TGCGCCAGCAGCCAGCTACTACGCCTTAGCACAGATACGCAGTATTTT. It specifies CASSQLLRLSTDTQYF.

The chain is built from TRBV11-2 and TRBJ2-7; no clear D gene. CDR3 size: 12 residues. Trimming removed 1 base from V and 4 bases from J, with 5 bases in between. CDR1 is SGHAT, CDR2 FQNNGV, per germline. CDR3 bases: TGTGCCAGCAGCTTAGGGGCGTACGAGCAGTACTTC. Translation gives CASSLGAYEQYF.

The chain links TRBV27 to TRBJ1-4; weak D call: TRBD1 (6 bases). Germline V lookup: CDR1 MNHEY, CDR2 SMNVEV (reference sequence). The V end lost 6 bases, the J end lost 6 bases, and 14 bases lay between the germline ends. This CDR3 region has 14 residues. The CDR3 sequence is CASRSTGPYEKLFF. The CDR3 region has the DNA TGTGCCAGCAGATCTACAGGGCCCTATGAAAAACTGTTTTTT.

This chain uses TRBV5-1 with TRBJ2-6; 7 nucleotides align to TRBD1. Germline-derived CDR1 and CDR2 are SGHRS and YFSETQ. The J segment lost 4 bases and the V segment lost 4 bases, leaving 17 bases of the junction unmatched. The CDR3 consists of 19 residues. The CDR3 nucleotides are TGCGCCAGCAGCGTGGTGGTGGCAGGGGGTGGTCGCGGGGCCAACGTCCTGACTTTC. Translation gives CASSVVVAGGGRGANVLTF.

The genes are TRBV28 and TRBJ1-5; 9 bases match TRBD1. V gave up 4 bases and J gave up 4 bases; unmatched junction bases: 17. CDR3 length: 19 amino acids. In germline, CDR1 is MDHEN, CDR2 SYDVKM. CDR3 region: CASSSGSGTGRGLNQPQHF. CDR3 nucleotide sequence: TGTGCCAGCAGTTCGGGGTCGGGGACAGGGAGGGGGCTAAATCAGCCCCAGCATTTT.

The V and J genes are TRBV12-3 or TRBV12-4 and TRBJ1-1; D is perhaps TRBD1 (6 bases). The CDR3 sequence is 13 residues long. The ends were cut back, 7 bases at V and 1 base at J, with 10 bases in the middle. The CDR3 DNA is TGTGCCAGCACCCGCAGGGGGAACACTGAAGCTTTCTTT. Translating it yields CASTRRGNTEAFF.

CDR3 sequence: CASSLGGGWSTEAFF. In nucleotides, the CDR3 is TGTGCCAGCAGCTTGGGGGGGGGTTGGAGCACTGAAGCTTTCTTT. The V and J genes are TRBV5-8 and TRBJ1-1, with D perhaps TRBD1 (5 bases). The CDR3 has 15 residues. V shed 0 bases and J shed 4 bases, with 13 bases lying between them. The germline CDR1 and CDR2 sequences are SGHTS and YDEGEE.

This chain connects TRBV25-1 to TRBJ1-1; no reliable D call. Germline CDR1 MGHDK, CDR2 SYGVNS. The ends were cut back, 5 bases at V and 0 bases at J, with 19 bases in the middle. The length of the CDR3 is 17 residues. CDR3 DNA: TGTGCCAGCAGTCCACGAGTTTGGGAGGAAATGAACACTGAAGCTTTCTTT. The encoded protein is CASSPRVWEEMNTEAFF. The full variable domain, its missing parts supplied by reference TRBV25-1 and TRBJ1-1, is EADIYQTPRYLVIGTGKKITLECSQTMGHDKMYWYQQDPGMELHLIHYSYGVNSTEKGDLSSESTVSRIRTEHFPLTLESARPSHTSQYLCASSPRVWEEMNTEAFFGQGTRLTVV.

The rearrangement uses TRBV12-5 and TRBJ1-2, with D perhaps matching TRBD1 (5 bases). CDR1 is LGHNT and CDR2 is FRNRAP in the germline V gene. V gave up 1 base and J gave up 2 bases, with 8 bases separating them. The length of the CDR3 is 14 residues. CDR3 sequence: CASGLARANYGYTF. DNA of the CDR3: TGTGCTAGTGGTTTGGCCAGGGCCAACTATGGCTACACCTTC.

This chain links TRBV25-1 with TRBJ1-3; no firm D call. Per the germline V gene, CDR1 is MGHDK and CDR2 is SYGVNS. Trimming stripped 1 base from V and 2 bases from J, with 9 bases between. The CDR3 extends over 15 amino acids. The CDR3 nucleotides read TGTGCCAGCAGTGAATCGGGTCTGGCTGGAAACACCATATATTTT. Protein sequence: CASSESGLAGNTIYF. The complete variable domain, with remaining parts taken from reference TRBV25-1 and TRBJ1-3, reads EADIYQTPRYLVIGTGKKITLECSQTMGHDKMYWYQQDPGMELHLIHYSYGVNSTEKGDLSSESTVSRIRTEHFPLTLESARPSHTSQYLCASSESGLAGNTIYFGEGSWLTVV.

The V gene is TRBV19, the J gene TRBJ1-6; a possible D gene is TRBD1 (5 bases). The CDR3 contains 14 residues. Germline V CDR1 and CDR2: LNHDA, SQIVND (reference sequence). Trimming left V 3 bases short and J 6 bases short, with 9 bases between. CDR3 loop: CASSIAGLNSPLHF. The CDR3 coding sequence is TGTGCCAGTAGTATCGCAGGGCTTAATTCACCCCTCCACTTT.

The rearrangement joins TRBV5-1 to TRBJ1-4; a weak D match, TRBD1 (6 bases). CDR1 SGHRS and CDR2 YFSETQ come from the germline V gene. The CDR3 spans 17 residues. Trimming stripped 4 bases from V and 0 bases from J, with 16 bases between. CDR3 in DNA: TGCGCCAGCAGCCTGCTGGGGGGGCGGGCAACTAATGAAAAACTGTTTTTT. This sequence encodes CASSLLGGRATNEKLFF.

The chain employs TRBV6-5 and TRBJ2-1; 12 nucleotides line up with TRBD2. The CDR3 length is 15 residues. Germline CDR1 and CDR2: MNHEY and SVGAGI. Trimming cost V 5 bases and J 7 bases; bases outside gene matches: 6. The CDR3 sequence is CASSNLAGGPNEQFF. The CDR3 DNA sequence: TGTGCCAGCAGTAACCTAGCGGGGGGGCCAAATGAGCAGTTCTTC.

The gene calls are TRBV5-1 and TRBJ2-3, with 9 bases identical to TRBD1. The CDR3 extends over 15 amino acids. The junction had 5 bases not matched to a gene; V was cut back by 4 bases and J by 2 bases. Germline CDR1 and CDR2: SGHRS and YFSETQ. CDR3 in DNA: TGCGCCAGCAGCAGGGGACAGGGATACACAGATACGCAGTATTTT. Protein sequence: CASSRGQGYTDTQYF.